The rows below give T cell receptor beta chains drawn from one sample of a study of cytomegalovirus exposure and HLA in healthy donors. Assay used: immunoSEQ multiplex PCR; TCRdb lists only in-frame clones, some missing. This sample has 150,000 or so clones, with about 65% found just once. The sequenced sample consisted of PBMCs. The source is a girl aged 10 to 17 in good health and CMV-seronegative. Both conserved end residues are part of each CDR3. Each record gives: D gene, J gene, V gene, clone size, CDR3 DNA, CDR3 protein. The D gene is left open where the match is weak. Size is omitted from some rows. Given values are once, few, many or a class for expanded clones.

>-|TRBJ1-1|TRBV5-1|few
TGCGCCAGCAGCCGGATAGACAGACTGAACACTGAAGCTTTCTTT
CASSRIDRLNTEAFF
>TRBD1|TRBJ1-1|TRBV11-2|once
TGTGCCAGCAGCATGACAGGGATCCCTGAAGCTTTCTTT
CASSMTGIPEAFF
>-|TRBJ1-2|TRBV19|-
TGTGCCAGTAGTATGTTTACAGGCTTAGGTGGCTACACCTTC
CASSMFTGLGGYTF
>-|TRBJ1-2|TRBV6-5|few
TGTGCCAGCAGTTACTCGACAGGATTGGGGTCTCGCTACACCTTC
CASSYSTGLGSRYTF
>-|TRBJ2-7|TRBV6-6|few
TGTGCCAGCAGTTACTCTGCCGGACACTACGAGCAGTACTTC
CASSYSAGHYEQYF
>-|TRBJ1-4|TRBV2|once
TGTGCCAGCAGTGAAAAGTCAGGGCCCAATGAAAAACTGTTTTTT
CASSEKSGPNEKLFF
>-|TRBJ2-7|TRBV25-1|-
TGTGCCAGCAGTGAATATGCAGCCACAGACGAGCAGTACTTC
CASSEYAATDEQYF
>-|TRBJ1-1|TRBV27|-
TGTGCCAGCAGTACCCACAGGGTGAACGACGCTTTCTTT
CASSTHRVNDAFF
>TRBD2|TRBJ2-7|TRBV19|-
TGTGCCAGTAGTAGGGAGGGACTTTACGAGCAGTACTTC
CASSREGLYEQYF
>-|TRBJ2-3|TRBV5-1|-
TGCGCCAGCAGCTTTTACCGAGCCCAAACGCAGTATTTT
CASSFYRAQTQYF
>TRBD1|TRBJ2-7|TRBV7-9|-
TGTGCCAGCAGCTTATCGGTCAGGGGGTTCTACGAGCAGTACTTC
CASSLSVRGFYEQYF
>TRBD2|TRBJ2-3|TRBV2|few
TGTGCCAGCAGTGGGCCCCTACTAGCGGGGGACCTCACAGATACGCAGTATTTT
CASSGPLLAGDLTDTQYF
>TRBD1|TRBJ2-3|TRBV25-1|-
TGTGCCAGCAGTGAACCGACCGGGACAGGGACAGATACGCAGTATTTT
CASSEPTGTGTDTQYF
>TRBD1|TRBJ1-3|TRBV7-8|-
TGTGCCAGCAGCGCCAGACAGGGTACGACTGGAAACACCATATATTTT
CASSARQGTTGNTIYF
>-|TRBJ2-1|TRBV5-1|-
TGCGCCAGCAGGTTGACTCACAATGAGCAGTTCTTC
CASRLTHNEQFF
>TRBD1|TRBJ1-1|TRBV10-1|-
TGCGCCAGCAGTGTGACAGGGGGCACTGAAGCTTTCTTT
CASSVTGGTEAFF
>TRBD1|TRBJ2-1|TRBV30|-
TGTGCCTGGAGCATCGGACAGGGGGTCTACAATGAGCAGTTCTTC
CAWSIGQGVYNEQFF
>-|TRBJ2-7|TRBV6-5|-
TGTGCCAGCACCAAAGGGGGTAGCGAGCAGTACTTC
CASTKGGSEQYF
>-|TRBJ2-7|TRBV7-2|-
TGTGCCAGCAGCCTGACACGGTACGAGCAGTACTTC
CASSLTRYEQYF
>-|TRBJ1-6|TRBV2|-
TGTGCCAGCAGTGTTGGGAGCTCCTATAATTCACCCCTCCACTTT
CASSVGSSYNSPLHF
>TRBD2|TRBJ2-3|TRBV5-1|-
TGCGCCAGCAGCAAGCCGGGGGGAGATACGCAGTATTTT
CASSKPGGDTQYF
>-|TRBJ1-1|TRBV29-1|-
TGCAGCGCCTCCCAGGGACACCGCAACACTGAAGCTTTCTTT
CSASQGHRNTEAFF
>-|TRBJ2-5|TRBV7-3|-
TGTGCCAGCAGCTTATTAGCCCTAGAGACCCAGTACTTC
CASSLLALETQYF
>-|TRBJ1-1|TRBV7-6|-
TGTGCCAGCAGCTTGATGAGTAACACTGAAGCTTTCTTT
CASSLMSNTEAFF
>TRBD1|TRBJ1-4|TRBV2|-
TGTGCCAGCAGCGAAACGACAGGGTCTAATGAAAAACTGTTTTTT
CASSETTGSNEKLFF
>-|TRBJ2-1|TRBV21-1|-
TGTGCCAGCAGCACCGGTGATAACAATGAGCAGTTCTTC
CASSTGDNNEQFF
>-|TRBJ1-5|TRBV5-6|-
TGTGCCAGCAGCTTGTCGGGTTACAATCAGCCCCAGCATTTT
CASSLSGYNQPQHF
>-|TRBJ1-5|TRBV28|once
TGTGCCAGCAGTCTGCCGGGGGGGTATAGCAATCAGCCCCAGCATTTT
CASSLPGGYSNQPQHF
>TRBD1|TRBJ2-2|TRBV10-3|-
TGTGCCATCAGTGAGCGGACAGGTGTCGGGGAGCTGTTTTTT
CAISERTGVGELFF
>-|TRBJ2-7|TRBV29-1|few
TGCAGCGTTGAACGAACAGACACCTACGAGCAGTACTTC
CSVERTDTYEQYF
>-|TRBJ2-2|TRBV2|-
TGTGCCAGCAGTACCCTAACAAGGGACTTTGGGGGGGAGCTGTTTTTT
CASSTLTRDFGGELFF
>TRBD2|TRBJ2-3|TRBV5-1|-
TGCGCCAGCAGCTTGGCTCTAGCGGGGGGTTCCACAGATACGCAGTATTTT
CASSLALAGGSTDTQYF
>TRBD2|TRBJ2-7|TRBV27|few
TGTGCCAGCAGTTTCACGGTGACTAGCGGGGTTGGCGAGCAGTACTTC
CASSFTVTSGVGEQYF
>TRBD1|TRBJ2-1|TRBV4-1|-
TGCGCCAGCAGCCAAGCTACAGGGGGCGAAGTATCCGACGATGAGCAGTTCTTC
CASSQATGGEVSDDEQFF
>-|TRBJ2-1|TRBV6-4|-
TGTGCCAGCAGTGAGGGGGGAGAGCAGTTCTTC
CASSEGGEQFF
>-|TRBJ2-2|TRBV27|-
TGTGCCAGCAGTTTACGAGGGTTGGGCGGGGAGCTGTTTTTT
CASSLRGLGGELFF
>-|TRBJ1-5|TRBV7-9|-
TGTGCCAGCAGCTTGGGGGGGCCCCAGCATTTT
CASSLGGPQHF
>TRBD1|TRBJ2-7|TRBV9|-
TGTGCCAGCAGCGTAGGGCAGGGGGCTTACGAGCAGTACTTC
CASSVGQGAYEQYF
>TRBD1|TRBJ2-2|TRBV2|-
TGTGCCAGCAGCGGACAGGGGACCGGGGAGCTGTTTTTT
CASSGQGTGELFF
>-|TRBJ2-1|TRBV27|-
TGTGCCAGCAGTTCCTTTCCGGGATCCTACAATGAGCAGTTCTTC
CASSSFPGSYNEQFF
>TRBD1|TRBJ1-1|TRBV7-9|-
TGTGCCAGCAGCTTAGATCGGACAGGGGGTTTT
CASSLDRTGGF
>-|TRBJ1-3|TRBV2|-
TGTGCCAGCGGAGGGCGAGATCCTGGAAACACCATATATTTT
CASGGRDPGNTIYF
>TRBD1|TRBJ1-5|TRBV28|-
TGTGCCAGCAGGGGGGGACAGGGGAGAAGCAATCAGCCCCAGCATTTT
CASRGGQGRSNQPQHF
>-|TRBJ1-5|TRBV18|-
TGTGCCAGCTCACCGGCCAGCAATCAGCCCCAGCATTTT
CASSPASNQPQHF
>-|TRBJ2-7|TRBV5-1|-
TGCGCCAGCACCCCCGACAGGCCCTACGAGCAGTACTTC
CASTPDRPYEQYF
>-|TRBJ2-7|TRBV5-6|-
TGTGCCAGCAGCTTGGGGGCAGGTAACGAGCAGTACTTC
CASSLGAGNEQYF
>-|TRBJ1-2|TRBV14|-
TGTGCCAGCAGCCAAGATTTTATCAGGGACACCTTC
CASSQDFIRDTF
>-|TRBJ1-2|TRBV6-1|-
TGTGCCAGCAGGCCTCGAGCGGGCTATGGCTACACCTTC
CASRPRAGYGYTF
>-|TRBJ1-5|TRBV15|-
TGTGCCACCGCAGGGGCCAATCAGCCCCAGCATTTT
CATAGANQPQHF
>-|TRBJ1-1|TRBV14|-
TGTGCCAGCAGCCAAGTTTCTGGACGTGGGGCGGTAGCTTTCTTT
CASSQVSGRGAVAFF
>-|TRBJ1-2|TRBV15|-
TGTGCCACTTCCATTCGGGTCGGAGGGGGCTACACCTTC
CATSIRVGGGYTF
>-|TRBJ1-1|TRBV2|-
TGTGCCAGCAGTGAAGCGCTATTGCGGGCCACTGAAGCTTTCTTT
CASSEALLRATEAFF
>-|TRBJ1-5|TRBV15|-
TGTGCCACCAGCACCCGAGATAAACAGCCCCAGCATTTT
CATSTRDKQPQHF
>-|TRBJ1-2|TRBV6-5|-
TGTGCCAGCAGTTACGGGCGGGGGGACTATGGCTACACCTTC
CASSYGRGDYGYTF
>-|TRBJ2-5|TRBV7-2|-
TGTGCCAGCAGCCGCGGAATTTGGGAGACCCAGTACTTC
CASSRGIWETQYF
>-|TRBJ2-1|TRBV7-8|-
TGTGCCAGCAGCACGGGGAGCTCCTACAATGAGCAGTTCTTC
CASSTGSSYNEQFF
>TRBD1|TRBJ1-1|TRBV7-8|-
TGTGCCAGCAGCTTAGCCCGGACAGGGGAAGCTTTCTTT
CASSLARTGEAFF
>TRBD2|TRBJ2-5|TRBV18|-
TGTGCCAGCTCCCGGATAGCGGGGGGACAAGAGACCCAGTACTTC
CASSRIAGGQETQYF
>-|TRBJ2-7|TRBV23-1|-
TGCGCCAGCAGGGACATCCCGGCTTTCTACGAGCAGTACTTC
CASRDIPAFYEQYF